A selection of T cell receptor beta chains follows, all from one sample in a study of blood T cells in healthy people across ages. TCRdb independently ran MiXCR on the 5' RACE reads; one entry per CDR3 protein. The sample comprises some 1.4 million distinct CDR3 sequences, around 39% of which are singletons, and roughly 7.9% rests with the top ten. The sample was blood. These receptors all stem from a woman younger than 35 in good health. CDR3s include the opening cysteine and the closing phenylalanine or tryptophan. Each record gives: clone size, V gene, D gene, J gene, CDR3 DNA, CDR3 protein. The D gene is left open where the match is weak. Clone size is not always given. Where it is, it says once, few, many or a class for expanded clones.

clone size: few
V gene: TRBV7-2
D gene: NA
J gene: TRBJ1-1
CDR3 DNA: TGTGCCAGCAGCTCCACCGTGATTAACACTGAAGCTTTCTTT
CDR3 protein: CASSSTVINTEAFF

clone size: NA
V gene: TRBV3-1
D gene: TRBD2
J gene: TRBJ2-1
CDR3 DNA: TGTGCCAGCAGCCAATCCGGGGGGAGGGTCGGCAATGAGCAGTTCTTC
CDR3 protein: CASSQSGGRVGNEQFF

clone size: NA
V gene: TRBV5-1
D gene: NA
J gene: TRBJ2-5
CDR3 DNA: TGCGCCAGCAGGTCTGGCGCCAATGAGCAGTACTTC
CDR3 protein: CASRSGANEQYF

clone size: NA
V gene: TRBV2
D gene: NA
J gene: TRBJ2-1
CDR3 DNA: TGTGCCAGCAGTGAACAGGCTTCAGGGAATGAGCAGTTCTTC
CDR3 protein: CASSEQASGNEQFF

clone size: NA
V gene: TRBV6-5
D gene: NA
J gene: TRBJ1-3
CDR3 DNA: TGTGCCAGCAGTTCCGGGGCAGCTGGAAACACCATATATTTT
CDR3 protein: CASSSGAAGNTIYF

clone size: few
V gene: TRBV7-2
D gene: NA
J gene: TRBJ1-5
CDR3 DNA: TGTGCCAGCAGCCATGGGGGGCCTGGGCAGCCCCAGCATTTT
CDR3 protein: CASSHGGPGQPQHF

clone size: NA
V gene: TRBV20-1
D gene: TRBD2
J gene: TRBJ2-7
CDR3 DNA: TGCAGTGCTAGAGCGCCCCCTCCCGGGGGGGGTGAGCAGTACTTC
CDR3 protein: CSARAPPPGGGEQYF

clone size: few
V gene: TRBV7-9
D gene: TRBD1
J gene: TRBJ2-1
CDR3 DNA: TGTGCCAGCGAGAGGACAGGGGGTGGCAATGAGCAGTTCTTC
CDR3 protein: CASERTGGGNEQFF

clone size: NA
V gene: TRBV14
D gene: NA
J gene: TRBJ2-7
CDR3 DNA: TGTGCCAGCAGCCAAGTCGCGACAGCATACTACGAGCAGTACTTC
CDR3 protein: CASSQVATAYYEQYF

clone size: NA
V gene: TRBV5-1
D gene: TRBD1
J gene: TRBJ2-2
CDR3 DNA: TGTGCCAGCAGCAGGGACAGGGTCAACACCGGGGAGCTGTTTTTT
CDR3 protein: CASSRDRVNTGELFF

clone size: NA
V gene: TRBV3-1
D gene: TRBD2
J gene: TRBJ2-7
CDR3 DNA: TGTGCCAGCAGCCACACTAGCGGAGCGGGCCACGAGCAGTACTTC
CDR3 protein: CASSHTSGAGHEQYF

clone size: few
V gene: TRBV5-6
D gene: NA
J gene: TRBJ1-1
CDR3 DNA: TGTGCCAGCAGCTTGTCCCAGGGAGGCGCTGAAGCTTTCTTT
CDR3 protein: CASSLSQGGAEAFF

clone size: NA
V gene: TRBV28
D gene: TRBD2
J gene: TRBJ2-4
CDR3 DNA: TGTGCCAGCAGTTCACTGGGGGAGGGAAAAAACATTCAGTACTTC
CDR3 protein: CASSSLGEGKNIQYF

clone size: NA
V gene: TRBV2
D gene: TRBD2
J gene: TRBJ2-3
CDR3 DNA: TGTGCCAGCAGTGATAGTCTAGCGGATACTCTCACAGATACGCAGTATTTT
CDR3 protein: CASSDSLADTLTDTQYF

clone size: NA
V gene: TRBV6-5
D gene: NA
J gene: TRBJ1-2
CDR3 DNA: TGTGCCAGCAGTGACCCAGGGACAAGAGGCTACACCTTC
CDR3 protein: CASSDPGTRGYTF

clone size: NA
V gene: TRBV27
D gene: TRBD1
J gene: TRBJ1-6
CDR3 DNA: TGTGCCAGCAGTTTGCGGGACAGTGGGACCTCACCCCTCCACTTT
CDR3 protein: CASSLRDSGTSPLHF

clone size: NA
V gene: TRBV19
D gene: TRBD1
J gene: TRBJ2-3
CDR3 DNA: TGTGCCAGTAGACAGGGGGGAGTAAGCACAGATACGCAGTATTTT
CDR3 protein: CASRQGGVSTDTQYF

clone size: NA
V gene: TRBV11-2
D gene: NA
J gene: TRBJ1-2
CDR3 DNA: TGTGCCAGCAGTCCCAGACAGACCCATGGCTACACCTTC
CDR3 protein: CASSPRQTHGYTF

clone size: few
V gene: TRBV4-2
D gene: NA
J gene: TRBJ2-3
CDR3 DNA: TGTGCCAGCAGCCAAGATAAAGGCACAGATACGCAGTATTTT
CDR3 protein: CASSQDKGTDTQYF

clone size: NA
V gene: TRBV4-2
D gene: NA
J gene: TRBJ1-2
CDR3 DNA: TGTGCCAGCAGCCAAGACAGGGCGGGCTACACCTTC
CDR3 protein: CASSQDRAGYTF

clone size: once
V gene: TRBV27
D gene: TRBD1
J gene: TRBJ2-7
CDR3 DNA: TGTGCCAGCAGGCCAACCGCGGGGATGGGACAGGTCTCCTACGAGCAGTACTTC
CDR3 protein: CASRPTAGMGQVSYEQYF

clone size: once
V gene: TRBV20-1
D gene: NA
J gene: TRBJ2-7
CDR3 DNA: TGCAGCACAAGGGAGCAGGCCTACGAGCAGTACTTC
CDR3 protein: CSTREQAYEQYF

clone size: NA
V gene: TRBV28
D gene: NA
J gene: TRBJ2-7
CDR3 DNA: TGTGCCAGCAGTTGGTCGTGGCAGGGCAACTCCTACGAGCAGTACTTC
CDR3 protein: CASSWSWQGNSYEQYF

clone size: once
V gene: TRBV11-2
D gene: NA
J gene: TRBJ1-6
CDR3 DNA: TGTGCCAGCAGCTTAGGATTGCAGGTTAATTCACCCCTCCACTTT
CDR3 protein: CASSLGLQVNSPLHF

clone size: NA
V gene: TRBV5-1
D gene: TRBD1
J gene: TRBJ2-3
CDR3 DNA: TGCGCCAGCAGCTGGGGCGGACAGGGAGCAGATACGCAGTATTTT
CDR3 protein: CASSWGGQGADTQYF

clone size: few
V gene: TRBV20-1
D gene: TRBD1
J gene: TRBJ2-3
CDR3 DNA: TGCAGTGCTAGATTCCGGGACAGGGGGGATACGCAGTATTTT
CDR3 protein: CSARFRDRGDTQYF

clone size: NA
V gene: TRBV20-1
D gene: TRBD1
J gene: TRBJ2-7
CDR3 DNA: TGCAGTGCCATGGAGACAGGGAAGTACTACGAGCAGTACTTC
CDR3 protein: CSAMETGKYYEQYF

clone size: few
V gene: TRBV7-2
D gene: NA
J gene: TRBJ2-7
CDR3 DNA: TGTGCCAGCAGCTTAAGCCCCAGCGCCGAAAGACCCTACGAGCAGTACTTC
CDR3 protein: CASSLSPSAERPYEQYF

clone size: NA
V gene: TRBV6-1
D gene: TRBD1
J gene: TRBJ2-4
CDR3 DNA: TGTGCCAGCAGTGAAGCTGTGGGACAGCCTAAGGAGCAGTACTTC
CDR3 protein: CASSEAVGQPKEQYF

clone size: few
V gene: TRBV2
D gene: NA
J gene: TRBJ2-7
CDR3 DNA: TGTGCCAGCAGGGGGCCTAGCCCGAGCTCCTACGAGCAGTACTTC
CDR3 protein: CASRGPSPSSYEQYF

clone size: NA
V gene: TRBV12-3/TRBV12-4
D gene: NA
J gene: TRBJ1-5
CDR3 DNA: TGTGCCAGCAGTGCGTTCGCGCCGGATCAGCCCCAGCATTTT
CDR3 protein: CASSAFAPDQPQHF

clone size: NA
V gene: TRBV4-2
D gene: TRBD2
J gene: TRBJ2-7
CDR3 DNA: TGTGCCAGCCAAGGTCGGACTAGCGCCTCCTACGAGCAGTACTTC
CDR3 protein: CASQGRTSASYEQYF

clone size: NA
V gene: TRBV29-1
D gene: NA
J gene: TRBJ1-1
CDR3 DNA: TGCAGCGTTGAAGGGTCCGGGGCCGGGAGATCCACTGAAGCTTTCTTT
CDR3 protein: CSVEGSGAGRSTEAFF

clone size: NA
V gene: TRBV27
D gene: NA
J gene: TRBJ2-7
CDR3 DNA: TGTGCCAGCAGTTTATCGGAATGGGAGCAGTACTTC
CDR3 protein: CASSLSEWEQYF

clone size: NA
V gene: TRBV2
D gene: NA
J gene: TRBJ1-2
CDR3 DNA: TGTGCCAGGGACAGCAACTATGGCTACACCTTC
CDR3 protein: CARDSNYGYTF

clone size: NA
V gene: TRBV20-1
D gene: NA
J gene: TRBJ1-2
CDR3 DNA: TGCAGTGCTAGAGATGGTAGGGGGGCGCTTTATGGCTACACCTTC
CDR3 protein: CSARDGRGALYGYTF

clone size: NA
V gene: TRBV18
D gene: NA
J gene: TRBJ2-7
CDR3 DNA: TGTGCCAGCTCACCAGTGCCAGGGGCTTTTTCCTACGAGCAGTACTTT
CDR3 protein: CASSPVPGAFSYEQYF

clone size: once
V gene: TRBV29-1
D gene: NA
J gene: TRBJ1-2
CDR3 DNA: TGCAGCGTTCTATTGGGGAGTTCGGGTGGCTACACCTTC
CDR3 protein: CSVLLGSSGGYTF

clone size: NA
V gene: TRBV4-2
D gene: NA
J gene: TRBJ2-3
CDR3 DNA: TGTGCCAGCAGCCAAGTACAGGGAACAGATACGCAGTATTTT
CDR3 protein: CASSQVQGTDTQYF

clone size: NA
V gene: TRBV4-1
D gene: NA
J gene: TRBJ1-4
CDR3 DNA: TGCGCCAGCAGCCAAGATATCGGGTTGGGGGAAAAACTGTTTTTT
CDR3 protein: CASSQDIGLGEKLFF

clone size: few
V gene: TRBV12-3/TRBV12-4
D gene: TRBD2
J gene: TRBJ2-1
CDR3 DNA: TGTGCCAGCAGGGAAGGGACTAGCGGGGGCCAGGGGAATGAGCAGTTCTTC
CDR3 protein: CASREGTSGGQGNEQFF

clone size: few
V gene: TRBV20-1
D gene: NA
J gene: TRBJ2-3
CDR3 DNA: TGCAGTGCTAGAGATCAAGAAAGACCGGTAGATACGCAGTATTTT
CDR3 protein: CSARDQERPVDTQYF

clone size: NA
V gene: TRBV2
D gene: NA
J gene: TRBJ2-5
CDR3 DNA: TGTGCCAGCAGTGCCTACTCTAGAAGCCAAGAGACCCAGTACTTC
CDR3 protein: CASSAYSRSQETQYF

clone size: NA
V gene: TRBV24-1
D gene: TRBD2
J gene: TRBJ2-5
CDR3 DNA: TGTGCCACCAGTGACCCCTCCGGGGGGGAGACCCAGTACTTC
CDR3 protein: CATSDPSGGETQYF

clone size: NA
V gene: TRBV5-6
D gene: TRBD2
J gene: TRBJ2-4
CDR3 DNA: TGTGCCAGCCGTTCCCGGGGGGACGGGAACATTCAGTACTTC
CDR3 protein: CASRSRGDGNIQYF